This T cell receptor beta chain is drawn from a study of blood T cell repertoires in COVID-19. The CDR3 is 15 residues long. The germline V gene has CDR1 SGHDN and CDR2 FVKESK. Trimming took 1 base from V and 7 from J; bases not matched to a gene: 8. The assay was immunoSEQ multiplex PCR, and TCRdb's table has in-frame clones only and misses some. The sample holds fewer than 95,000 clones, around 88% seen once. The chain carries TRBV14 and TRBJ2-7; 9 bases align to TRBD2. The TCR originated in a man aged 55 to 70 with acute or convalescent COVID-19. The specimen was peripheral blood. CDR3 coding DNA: TGTGCCAGCAGCCAAGTGCTAGCGGGACTGGGGGAGCAGTACTTC. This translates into CASSQVLAGLGEQYF.